The entry below gives a single TCR beta chain sequence along with its context. Its target is not known. Mouse names are used for the genes. The sample carries other DNA sequences with the same CDR3. This entry belongs to a study of tissue T cells after allogeneic stem cell transplantation. Study outcomes and limitations: Few T cell clones were shared across patients, but motif clusters showed tissue-specific shared signatures. The patient cohort was small and clinically heterogeneous, with limited sampling depth.

Measured with immunoSEQ multiplex PCR; TCRdb has only the in-frame clones, and not every one. The sample gives about 50,000 clones, over 65% of which show up once; roughly 0.66% is in the top ten. The clonotype comes from a pool of C57BL/6 mice in good health. Sequences were obtained from sorted cells pooled from one or two spleens.

The CDR3 spells CAWSLRAETLYF. CDR3 bases read: TGTGCCTGGAGTCTTAGAGCAGAAACGCTGTAT. The chain is built from TRBV31 and TRBJ2-3; D is unresolved. The read gets to within 1 residue of the CDR3 end, and the germline J gene fills in the rest. The CDR3 loop spans 12 amino acids. Per the germline V gene, CDR1 is GKSSPN and CDR2 is SITVG. Trimming shortened V by 0 bases and J by 3 bases, and 4 bases separated the two germline ends.